This paragraph covers one TCR beta chain sequence. Its target is not known. The source of the sample is a study of OX40 agonist ivuxolimab in advanced cancers. The overall study: Given to patients was ivuxolimab, an agonistic anti-OX40 (CD134) antibody. Each patient was given ivuxolimab into a vein every 2 weeks, at 0.01 to 10 mg/kg. Prior checkpoint blockade (anti-PD-1, anti-PD-L1 or anti-CTLA-4) was permitted; approximately 40% had it.

Between the trimmed V and J ends, which lost 3 bases and 1 base, there was a span of 13 bases. The germline gives CDR1 LNHDA, CDR2 SQIVND (reference sequence). This CDR3 comprises 16 residues. Overall study findings and caveats: Averaged across samples, CD8+ T cells carried more expanded clones than CD4+ did.

TCRdb's copy holds only in-frame clones and misses some; the assay was immunoSEQ multiplex PCR. The table lists about 54,000 clones, less than 95% of them singletons. The receptor's source is an adult with an advanced solid tumor such as melanoma, head and neck, liver or kidney cancer. The sample was CD4+ or CD8+ T cells sorted from blood, taken in a trial of the OX40 agonist ivuxolimab. This chain joins TRBV19 and TRBJ2-1; TRBD2 is a possible D gene (5 bases). CDR3 amino acids: CASSIAGGWSYNEQFF. Here the CDR3 DNA reads TGTGCCAGTAGTATTGCGGGTGGTTGGTCCTACAATGAGCAGTTCTTC.